These 7 T cell receptor beta chains share one sample of origin, sequenced in a study of cytomegalovirus exposure and HLA in healthy donors. 60 Vbeta and 13 Jbeta primers were used in PCR. Clones were sequenced by immunoSEQ multiplex PCR, and TCRdb holds only the in-frame ones, with some missing. The table has about 200,000 clones, over 75% seen once; the top ten hold around 1.9%. Sequencing was done on a sample of PBMCs. These receptors came from a male donor in good health and CMV-seronegative.

The sample holds a few counts of this clone. V and J are TRBV19 and TRBJ1-5, with 9 bases that match TRBD1. CDR1 and CDR2 from the germline V gene are LNHDA and SQIVND (reference sequence). The V and J ends lost 6 bases and 4 bases, in that order; junction bases with no gene match: 7. The CDR3 runs 15 residues. The DNA of the CDR3 is TGTGCCAGTAGGACACAGGGGGCGAGTAATCAGCCCCAGCATTTT. It yields the protein CASRTQGASNQPQHF.

This chain joins TRBV18 and TRBJ1-2, with 7 bases aligning to TRBD1. Germline CDR1 and CDR2: KGHSH and LQKENI. The ends lost 1 base at V and 3 bases at J; junction bases unmatched: 5. The CDR3 consists of 15 residues. The CDR3 DNA reads TGTGCCAGCTCACCACGTGGTCAGGGGGACTATGGCTACACCTTC. It yields the protein CASSPRGQGDYGYTF. Together with reference TRBV18 and TRBJ1-2, the CDR3 gives the full variable domain: NAGVMQNPRHLVRRRGQEARLRCSPMKGHSHVYWYRQLPEEGLKFMVYLQKENIIDESGMPKERFSAEFPKEGPSILRIQQVVRGDSAAYFCASSPRGQGDYGYTFGSGTRLTVV.

The chain carries TRBV10-3 and TRBJ2-7; 10 nucleotides align to TRBD1. The CDR3 extends over 18 amino acids. CDR1 ENHRY and CDR2 SYGVKD come from the germline V gene. Trimming at V came to 0 bases and at J to 2 bases, leaving 10 bases not matched to a gene. The CDR3 DNA reads as TGTGCCATCAGTGAGTCGAAAGCGAAGGGACAGGGGCCCTACGAGCAGTACTTC. The encoded protein is CAISESKAKGQGPYEQYF.

This clone was seen a handful of times. The V and J genes are TRBV6-1 and TRBJ2-7; 8 bases line up with TRBD2. From germline, CDR1 is MNHNS and CDR2 SASEGT. This CDR3 is built from 16 residues. The V gene end was trimmed by 2 bases and the J gene end by 3 bases; junction bases not matched to a gene: 9. CDR3 nucleotides: TGTGCCAGCAGTGAAAGAGGACTAGCCGAAAACTACGAGCAGTACTTC. Translated: CASSERGLAENYEQYF.

This chain connects TRBV11-1 to TRBJ1-1; no firm D call. V shed 1 base and J shed 4 bases, with 10 bases lying between them. The CDR3 consists of 14 residues. From germline, CDR1 is SGHAT and CDR2 FQDESV (reference sequence). CDR3 DNA: TGTGCCAGCAGCTTAGAGGCCGAGGGCACTGAAGCTTTCTTT. Translation: CASSLEAEGTEAFF. The entire variable domain, with the rest obtained from reference TRBV11-1 and TRBJ1-1, is as follows: EAEVAQSPRYKITEKSQAVAFWCDPISGHATLYWYRQILGQGPELLVQFQDESVVDDSQLPKDRFSAERLKGVDSTLKIQPAELGDSAMYLCASSLEAEGTEAFFGQGTRLTVV.

The rearrangement links TRBV9 to TRBJ1-1; the match to TRBD1 covers 7 bases. Looked up from germline, CDR1 is SGDLS and CDR2 is YYNGEE. The CDR3 is 16 amino acids. With 3 bases clipped from V and 1 base from J, the junction kept 9 bases outside the gene matches. The CDR3 DNA sequence: TGTGCCAGCAGCGCAGGAGCCGGGACAGCGAACACTGAAGCTTTCTTT. It encodes CASSAGAGTANTEAFF.

The chain couples TRBV7-2 to TRBJ1-5; the match to TRBD1 covers 9 bases. This CDR3 has 16 amino acids. After removal of 2 bases from V and 11 bases from J, the junction contained 13 bases not matched to a gene. Germline-derived CDR1 and CDR2 are SGHTA and FQGNSA. The CDR3 is CASSLFGGTGLGAQHF. The CDR3, as DNA: TGTGCCAGCAGCTTATTCGGCGGGACAGGGTTAGGGGCCCAGCATTTT.